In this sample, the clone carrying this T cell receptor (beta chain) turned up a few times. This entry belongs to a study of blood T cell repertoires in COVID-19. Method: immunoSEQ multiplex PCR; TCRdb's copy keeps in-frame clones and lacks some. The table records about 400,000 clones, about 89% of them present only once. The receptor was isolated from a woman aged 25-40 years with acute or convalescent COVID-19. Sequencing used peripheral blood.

The CDR3 nucleotides read TGTGCCAGCTCGGAACAGGGAAATAGCAATCAGCCCCAGCATTTT. This translates into CASSEQGNSNQPQHF. This rearrangement joins TRBV18 to TRBJ1-5; TRBD1 might be the D (6 bases). V was cut by 6 bases and J by 0 bases, with 12 bases left in between. The CDR3 runs to 15 residues. The V gene's germline CDR1 is KGHSH and CDR2 LQKENI.